One sample yielded the 27 T cell receptor beta chains listed below, sequenced in a study of CD8 T cells in ankylosing spondylitis. Study-wide results and limits: Roughly 8 highly homologous variants made up a TCR beta motif that seemed to typify ankylosing spondylitis blood.

No antigen is known for these receptors. A single record per CDR3 protein comes from TCRdb applying MiXCR to the 5' RACE reads. The sample yields about 460,000 distinct CDR3 sequences, approximately 5% seen once. Sample: blood, either unsorted or a sorted T cell fraction (not recorded which). The receptors derive from a male donor with ankylosing spondylitis.

At least ten counts were recorded for this clonotype. This chain joins TRBV4-3 and TRBJ2-7, with TRBD1 matching over 10 bases. Germline CDR1 LGHNA, CDR2 YSLEER. The CDR3 length is 15 residues. Trimming at V came to 4 bases and at J to 5 bases, leaving 8 bases not matched to a gene. CDR3 in amino acids: CASSRTGQGFNEQYF. In nucleotides, the CDR3 is TGCGCCAGCAGCCGCACGGGACAGGGGTTCAACGAGCAGTACTTC.

On this clonotype: A junction boundary mismatches the germline segment, possibly from a read error. The chain recombines TRBV14 with TRBJ1-1; no firm D call. The CDR3 contains 12 residues. CDR1 is SGHDN and CDR2 is FVKESK in the germline V gene. The CDR3 nucleotides are TGTGCCAGCAGCCAAGCGTTCGGGGAAGTTTTCTTT. It specifies CASSQAFGEVFF. The full variable domain, completed using reference TRBV14 and TRBJ1-1, is EAGVTQFPSHSVIEKGQTVTLRCDPISGHDNLYWYRRVMGKEIKFLLHFVKESKQDESGMPNNRFLAERTGGTYSTLKVQPAELEDSGVYFCASSQAFGEVFFGQGTRLTVV.

This rearrangement joins TRBV7-2 to TRBJ2-1, with no clear D. The V gene's germline CDR1 is SGHTA and CDR2 FQGNSA. V was shortened by 5 bases and J by 0 bases, with 8 bases between the two germline ends. This CDR3 spans 14 amino acids. The CDR3 region has the DNA TGTGCCAGCAGCCTCCTTCTCTCCTACAATGAGCAGTTCTTC. Its translation: CASSLLLSYNEQFF. The variable domain in full, completed from reference TRBV7-2 and TRBJ2-1, reads GAGVSQSPSNKVTEKGKDVELRCDPISGHTALYWYRQSLGQGLEFLIYFQGNSAPDKSGLPSDRFSAERTGGSVSTLTIQRTQQEDSAVYLCASSLLLSYNEQFFGPGTRLTVL.

There are many counts of this clonotype. V is TRBV7-2 and J is TRBJ2-7; TRBD2 might be the D (5 bases). The V end lost 2 bases, the J end lost 1 base, and 9 bases lay between the germline ends. The CDR3 has 14 residues. Germline values: CDR1 SGHTA, CDR2 FQGNSA. CDR3 region: CASSLYQRSYEQYF. The CDR3 DNA reads as TGTGCCAGCAGCTTATATCAGCGGTCCTACGAGCAGTACTTC.

This clonotype was seen repeatedly, ten times or more. This rearrangement joins TRBV2 to TRBJ2-7; no clear D. The CDR3 spans 11 residues. From germline, CDR1 is SNHLY and CDR2 FYNNEI. Here the CDR3 DNA reads TGTGCTCTCGGAGAGGCGTACGAGCAGTACTTC. It specifies CALGEAYEQYF.

This clonotype came up a few times. The chain employs TRBV11-2 and TRBJ1-2; D gene ambiguous. The CDR3 runs to 15 residues. CDR1 and CDR2 from the germline V gene are SGHAT and FQNNGV. V lost 1 base and J 0 bases, leaving 9 bases between the germline ends. The CDR3 nucleotides read TGTGCCAGCAGCTTAGTTGTCGGAGCTAACTATGGCTACACCTTC. It specifies CASSLVVGANYGYTF.

The chain joins TRBV5-1 to TRBJ1-5, with D unclear. Trimming took off 4 bases at V and 5 bases at J, with 16 bases between the two ends. The length of the CDR3 is 15 residues. Germline V CDR1 and CDR2: SGHRS, YFSETQ. The CDR3 DNA reads as TGCGCCAGCAGCCCGGGGTCCCGCCTGGATCAGCCCCAGCATTTT. This encodes CASSPGSRLDQPQHF.

As for this clonotype: A read error may produce the germline difference seen at one junction end. The CDR3: CASGQYGLAGGLDTGELFF. CDR3 nucleotide sequence: TGTGCCAGCGGCCAATACGGACTAGCGGGGGGGCTGGACACCGGGGAGCTGTTTTTT. The chain combines TRBV4-2 with TRBJ2-2; TRBD2 agrees at 15 bases. The germline CDR1 and CDR2 sequences are LGHNA and YNFKEQ. The CDR3 is made up of 19 amino acids.

The table lists this clonotype with many counts. The CDR3 sequence is CASTTSGSTDTQYF. For the CDR3, the DNA is TGTGCCAGCACGACTAGCGGGAGTACAGATACGCAGTATTTT. The chain couples TRBV28 to TRBJ2-3; 12 bases map to TRBD2. The CDR3 length is 14 residues. CDR1 is MDHEN, CDR2 SYDVKM, per germline. The V gene end was trimmed by 7 bases and the J gene end by 3 bases; junction bases not matched to a gene: 2. Filled out from reference TRBV28 and TRBJ2-3, the complete variable domain reads DVKVTQSSRYLVKRTGEKVFLECVQDMDHENMFWYRQDPGLGLRLIYFSYDVKMKEKGDIPEGYSVSREKKERFSLILESASTNQTSMYLCASTTSGSTDTQYFGPGTRLTVL.

This clonotype was found many times. The chain employs TRBV20-1 and TRBJ2-5; D uncertain. V lost 8 bases and J 9 bases, leaving 16 bases between the germline ends. The CDR3 has 11 residues. Germline loops: CDR1 DFQATT, CDR2 SNEGSKA (reference sequence). CDR3 sequence: CSPKEIGPQYF. CDR3 DNA: TGCAGTCCGAAAGAAATAGGTCCCCAGTACTTC.

This clonotype was seen ten or more times. The V and J genes are TRBV5-1 and TRBJ1-1, with 8 bases identical to TRBD1. This CDR3 region has 15 residues. V lost 4 bases to trimming and J lost 6 bases; unmatched junction nucleotides: 11. The germline V gene encodes CDR1 SGHRS and CDR2 YFSETQ. CDR3 residues: CASSDPTGALSEAFF. The CDR3 DNA sequence: TGCGCCAGCAGCGATCCGACAGGGGCATTGTCTGAAGCTTTCTTT.

The chain uses TRBV7-6 and TRBJ2-7; 7 bases are shared with TRBD1. Trimming removed 5 bases from V and 3 bases from J; junction bases left unmatched: 13. CDR1 and CDR2 from the germline V gene are SGHVS and FNYEAQ. This CDR3 has 16 residues. The CDR3 DNA is TGTGCCAGCAGCCCTAGTGGTGGTACAGGGGTCTACGAGCAGTACTTC. Translated, it gives CASSPSGGTGVYEQYF.

This clonotype was picked up many times. V gene TRBV7-8 combines with J gene TRBJ2-5; no firm D call. The V end lost 2 bases, the J end lost 1 base, and 8 bases lay between the germline ends. This CDR3 comprises 14 residues. Germline loops: CDR1 SGHVS, CDR2 FQNEAQ. CDR3: CASSLYAVQETQYF. The DNA of the CDR3 is TGTGCCAGCAGCTTATACGCGGTCCAAGAGACCCAGTACTTC.

Concerning this clonotype itself: A much larger clonotype is one base distant, so this may be a read error. The chain employs TRBV29-1 and TRBJ1-2; unclear D gene. The CDR3 consists of 12 residues. The germline V gene encodes CDR1 SQVTM and CDR2 ANQGSEA. V lost 3 bases and J lost 10, with 15 bases in between. CDR3 protein: CSVELSLGVYTF. For the CDR3, the DNA is TGCAGCGTTGAGTTGAGTCTCGGGGTCTACACCTTC.

The table lists this clonotype with many counts. The V call is TRBV25-1, the J call TRBJ2-5, with D tentatively TRBD1 (6 bases). With 5 bases removed from V and 2 bases from J, the gap between germline ends came to 18 bases. Per the germline V gene, CDR1 is MGHDK and CDR2 is SYGVNS. This CDR3 region has 16 residues. The CDR3 region has the DNA TGTGCCAGCAGTTCAGGGGCAGGGGCGATACAAGAGACCCAGTACTTC. It specifies CASSSGAGAIQETQYF.

About this clonotype: This may come from a read error, since a much larger clone is one base off. The chain has TRBV5-6 and TRBJ2-1; possibly TRBD1 or TRBD2 for D (5 bases each). CDR1 and CDR2 from the germline V gene are SGHDT and YYEEEE. Trimming shortened V by 0 bases and J by 6 bases, and 13 bases separated the two germline ends. This CDR3 is built from 15 residues. CDR3 sequence reads: CASSLDRRLCNEQFF. CDR3 DNA: TGTGCCAGCAGCTTGGACAGGAGGTTATGCAATGAGCAGTTCTTC.

This clonotype was counted ten times or more. The V gene is TRBV20-1, the J gene TRBJ2-3, with 9 bases fitting TRBD2. Germline-derived CDR1 and CDR2 are DFQATT and SNEGSKA (reference sequence). The CDR3 runs to 18 residues. Trimming at V came to 3 bases and at J to 5 bases, leaving 18 bases not matched to a gene. CDR3 in amino acids: CSARVLPLAGDSGDTQYF. CDR3 nucleotide sequence: TGCAGTGCTAGGGTACTCCCTTTAGCGGGAGATTCTGGAGATACGCAGTATTTT.

This clonotype was counted ten times or more. The chain recombines TRBV27 with TRBJ2-1; 10 positions match TRBD2. In germline, CDR1 is MNHEY, CDR2 SMNVEV (reference sequence). After removal of 2 bases from V and 5 bases from J, the junction contained 21 bases not matched to a gene. The length of the CDR3 is 21 residues. As DNA, the CDR3 is TGTGCCAGCAGTTTACGGCCCACTAGCGGGATCTTCCCACTTAAAAACAATGAGCAGTTCTTC. Translating gives CASSLRPTSGIFPLKNNEQFF.

This clonotype was observed at least ten times. Here the CDR3 DNA reads TGTGCCAGCTCACCATGGTTGCAGGGGAACGTGGAGACCCAGTACTTC. Translation gives CASSPWLQGNVETQYF. The chain recombines TRBV18 with TRBJ2-5; D perhaps matches TRBD1 (6 bases). Germline V gives CDR1 KGHSH, CDR2 LQKENI. The CDR3 runs to 16 residues. V lost 2 bases, J lost 5 bases, and 18 bases lay in between. Full variable domain (remainder filled in from reference TRBV18 and TRBJ2-5): NAGVMQNPRHLVRRRGQEARLRCSPMKGHSHVYWYRQLPEEGLKFMVYLQKENIIDESGMPKERFSAEFPKEGPSILRIQQVVRGDSAAYFCASSPWLQGNVETQYFGPGTRLLVL.

This clonotype appeared many times. V gene TRBV6-4 combines with J gene TRBJ2-7, with TRBD2 matching over 12 bases. The V segment lost 10 bases and the J segment 0 bases; nucleotides outside the gene matches: 13. This CDR3 has 17 amino acids. From germline, CDR1 is MRHNA and CDR2 SNTAGT. The CDR3, as DNA: TGTGCCACCAATACTAGCGGGAGGCTCACTTCCTCCTACGAGCAGTACTTC. It encodes CATNTSGRLTSSYEQYF.

This clonotype occurred many times. The chain is built from TRBV7-9 and TRBJ2-5; 9 nucleotides align to TRBD2. This CDR3 has 16 residues. The germline V gene encodes CDR1 SEHNR and CDR2 FQNEAQ (reference sequence). V dropped 5 bases and J dropped 5; count of bases not matched to a gene: 12. The CDR3 loop reads CASSGGLASLFETQYF. In DNA, the CDR3 is TGTGCCAGCAGCGGGGGACTAGCATCCTTATTCGAGACCCAGTACTTC. The entire variable domain, with the rest obtained from reference TRBV7-9 and TRBJ2-5, is as follows: DTGVSQNPRHKITKRGQNVTFRCDPISEHNRLYWYRQTLGQGPEFLTYFQNEAQLEKSRLLSDRFSAERPKGSFSTLEIQRTEQGDSAMYLCASSGGLASLFETQYFGPGTRLLVL.

The gene calls are TRBV10-2 and TRBJ1-2; D gene ambiguous. The CDR3 loop spans 17 amino acids. Germline CDR1 reads WSHSY; CDR2 reads SAAADI. V lost 3 bases to trimming and J lost 0 bases, with 17 bases between them. CDR3 residues: CASSDYYGVLANYGYTF. For the CDR3, the DNA is TGCGCCAGCAGTGATTATTACGGGGTATTAGCTAACTATGGCTACACCTTC.

This clonotype has at least ten counts. V is TRBV7-9 and J is TRBJ2-3; 10 positions agree with TRBD1. With 3 bases clipped from V and 2 bases from J, the junction kept 5 bases outside the gene matches. This CDR3 comprises 16 residues. Germline V gene lookup returns CDR1 SEHNR and CDR2 FQNEAQ (reference sequence). The CDR3: CASSFLGQGSTDTQYF. The CDR3 nucleotides read TGTGCCAGCAGCTTCTTGGGACAGGGGTCCACAGATACGCAGTATTTT. The full variable domain, its missing parts supplied by reference TRBV7-9 and TRBJ2-3, is DTGVSQNPRHKITKRGQNVTFRCDPISEHNRLYWYRQTLGQGPEFLTYFQNEAQLEKSRLLSDRFSAERPKGSFSTLEIQRTEQGDSAMYLCASSFLGQGSTDTQYFGPGTRLTVL.

This clonotype was picked up many times. This chain joins TRBV20-1 and TRBJ2-7, with 8 bases fitting TRBD2. With V trimmed by 5 bases and J by 4 bases, 10 bases remained unmatched. Germline CDR1 DFQATT, CDR2 SNEGSKA (reference sequence). The CDR3 sequence is 14 residues long. The CDR3 DNA reads TGCAGTGCTCTCGGACTAGCCGGTTTTTACGAGCAGTACTTC. Protein product: CSALGLAGFYEQYF.

This clonotype was seen many times. The gene calls are TRBV7-2 and TRBJ1-5, with TRBD1 identical over 8 bases. The CDR3 extends over 14 amino acids. Unmatched junction bases numbered 7, after V lost 6 bases and J lost 6 bases. The germline V gene encodes CDR1 SGHTA and CDR2 FQGNSA. CDR3 region: CASSPDRVAQPQHF. Written as DNA, the CDR3 is TGTGCCAGCAGTCCGGACAGGGTGGCTCAGCCCCAGCATTTT.

The sample holds many counts of this clonotype. The rearrangement links TRBV4-2 to TRBJ2-3, with 9 bases aligning to TRBD2. Unmatched junction bases numbered 8, after V lost 0 bases and J lost 4 bases. CDR1 is LGHNA, CDR2 YNFKEQ, per germline. This CDR3 region has 17 residues. CDR3 in DNA: TGTGCCAGCAGCCAAGATCTCGCGGGGGGGAGGGCAGATACGCAGTATTTT. Amino acids: CASSQDLAGGRADTQYF.

The table lists this clonotype with many counts. The chain couples TRBV20-1 to TRBJ1-4, with 7 bases aligning to TRBD1. Germline V gene sequence: CDR1 DFQATT, CDR2 SNEGSKA (reference sequence). The ends lost 1 base at V and 4 bases at J; junction bases unmatched: 3. The CDR3 extends over 14 amino acids. The CDR3 protein is CSARGGTVNEKLFF. Here the CDR3 DNA reads TGCAGTGCTAGAGGCGGGACAGTTAATGAAAAACTGTTTTTT.